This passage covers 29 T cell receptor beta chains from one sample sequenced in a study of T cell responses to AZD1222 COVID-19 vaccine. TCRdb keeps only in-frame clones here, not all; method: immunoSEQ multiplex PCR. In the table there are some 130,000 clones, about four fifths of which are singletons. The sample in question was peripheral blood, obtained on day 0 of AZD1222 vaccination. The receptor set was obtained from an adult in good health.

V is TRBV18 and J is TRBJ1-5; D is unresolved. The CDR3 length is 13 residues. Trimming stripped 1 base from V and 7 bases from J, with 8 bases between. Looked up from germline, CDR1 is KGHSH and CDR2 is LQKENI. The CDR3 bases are TGTGCCAGCTCACCACAGGGAGACCAGCCCCAGCATTTT. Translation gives CASSPQGDQPQHF.

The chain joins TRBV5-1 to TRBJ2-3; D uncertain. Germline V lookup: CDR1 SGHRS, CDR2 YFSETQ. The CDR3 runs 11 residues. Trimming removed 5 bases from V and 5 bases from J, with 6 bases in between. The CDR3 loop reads CASRLLDTQYF. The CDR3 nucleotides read TGCGCCAGCAGGCTTCTAGATACGCAGTATTTT.

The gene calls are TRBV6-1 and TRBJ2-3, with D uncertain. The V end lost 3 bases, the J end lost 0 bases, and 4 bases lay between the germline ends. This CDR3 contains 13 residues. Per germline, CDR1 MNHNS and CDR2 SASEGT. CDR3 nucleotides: TGTGCCAGCAGTGAGGTCAGCACAGATACGCAGTATTTT. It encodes CASSEVSTDTQYF.

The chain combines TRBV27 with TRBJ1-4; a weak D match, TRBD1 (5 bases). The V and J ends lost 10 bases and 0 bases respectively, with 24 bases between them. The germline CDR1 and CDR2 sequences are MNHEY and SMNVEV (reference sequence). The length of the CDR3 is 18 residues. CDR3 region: CATKRSARGDATNEKLFF. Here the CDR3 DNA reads TGTGCCACCAAAAGGAGTGCCAGAGGGGATGCAACTAATGAAAAACTGTTTTTT.

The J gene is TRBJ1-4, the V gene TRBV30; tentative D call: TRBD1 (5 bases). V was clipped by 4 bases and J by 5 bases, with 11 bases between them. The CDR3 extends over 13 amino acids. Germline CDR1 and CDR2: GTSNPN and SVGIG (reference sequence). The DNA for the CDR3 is TGTGCCTGGACGGGACTGCCGAATGAAAAACTGTTTTTT. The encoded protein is CAWTGLPNEKLFF.

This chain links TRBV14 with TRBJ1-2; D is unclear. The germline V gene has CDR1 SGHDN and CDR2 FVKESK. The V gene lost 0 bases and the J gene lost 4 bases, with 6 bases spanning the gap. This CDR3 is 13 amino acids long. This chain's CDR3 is CASSQDPAYGYTF. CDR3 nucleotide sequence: TGTGCCAGCAGCCAAGATCCGGCCTATGGCTACACCTTC.

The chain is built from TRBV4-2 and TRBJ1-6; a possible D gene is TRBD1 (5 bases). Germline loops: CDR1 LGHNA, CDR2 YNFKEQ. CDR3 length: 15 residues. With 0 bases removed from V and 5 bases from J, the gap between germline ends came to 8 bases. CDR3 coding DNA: TGTGCCAGCAGCCAAGACAGGGCTAATAATTCACCCCTCCACTTT. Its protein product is CASSQDRANNSPLHF.

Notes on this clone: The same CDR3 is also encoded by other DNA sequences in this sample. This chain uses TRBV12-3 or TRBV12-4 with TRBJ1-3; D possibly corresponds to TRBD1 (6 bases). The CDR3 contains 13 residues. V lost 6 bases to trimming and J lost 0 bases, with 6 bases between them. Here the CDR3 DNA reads TGTGCCAGCAGCAGGGGCTCTGGAAACACCATATATTTT. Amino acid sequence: CASSRGSGNTIYF.

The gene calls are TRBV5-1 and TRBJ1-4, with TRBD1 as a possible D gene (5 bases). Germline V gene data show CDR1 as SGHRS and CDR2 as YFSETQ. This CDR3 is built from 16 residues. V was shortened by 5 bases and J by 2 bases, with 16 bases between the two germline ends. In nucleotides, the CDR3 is TGCGCCAGCAGAAGAACGGGGGTCGCGACTAATGAAAAACTGTTTTTT. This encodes CASRRTGVATNEKLFF.

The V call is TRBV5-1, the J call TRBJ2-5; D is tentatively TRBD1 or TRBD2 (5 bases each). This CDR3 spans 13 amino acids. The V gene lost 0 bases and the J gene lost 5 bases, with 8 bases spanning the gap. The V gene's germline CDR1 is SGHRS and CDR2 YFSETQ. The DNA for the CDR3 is TGCGCCAGCAGCTTGGAAGGGGACGAGACCCAGTACTTC. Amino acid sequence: CASSLEGDETQYF. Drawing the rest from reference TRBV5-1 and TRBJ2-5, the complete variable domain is KAGVTQTPRYLIKTRGQQVTLSCSPISGHRSVSWYQQTPGQGLQFLFEYFSETQRNKGNFPGRFSGRQFSNSRSEMNVSTLELGDSALYLCASSLEGDETQYFGPGTRLLVL.

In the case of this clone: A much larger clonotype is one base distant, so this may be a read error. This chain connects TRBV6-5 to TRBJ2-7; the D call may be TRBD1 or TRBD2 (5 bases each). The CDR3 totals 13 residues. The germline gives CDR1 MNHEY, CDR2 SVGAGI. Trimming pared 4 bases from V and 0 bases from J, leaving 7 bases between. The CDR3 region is CASSFGASYEQYF. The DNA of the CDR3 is TGTGCCAGCAGTTTCGGGGCCTCCTACGAGCAGTACTTC.

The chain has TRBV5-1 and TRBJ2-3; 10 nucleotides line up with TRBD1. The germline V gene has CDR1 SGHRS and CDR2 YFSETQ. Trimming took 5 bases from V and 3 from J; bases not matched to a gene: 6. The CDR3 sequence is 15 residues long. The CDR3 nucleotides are TGCGCCAGCAGGGGGGGACAGGGGAAAACAGATACGCAGTATTTT. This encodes CASRGGQGKTDTQYF.

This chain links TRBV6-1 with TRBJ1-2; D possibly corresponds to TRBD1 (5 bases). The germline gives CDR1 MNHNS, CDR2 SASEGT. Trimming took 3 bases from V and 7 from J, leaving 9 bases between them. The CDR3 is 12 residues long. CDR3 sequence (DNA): TGTGCCAGCAGTGATAACAGGCCTGGCTACACCTTC. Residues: CASSDNRPGYTF.

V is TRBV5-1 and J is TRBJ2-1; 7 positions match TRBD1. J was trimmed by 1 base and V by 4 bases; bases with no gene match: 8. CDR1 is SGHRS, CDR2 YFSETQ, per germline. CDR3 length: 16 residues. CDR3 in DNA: TGCGCCAGCAGCCGTTCAGGGGGTAGTTCCTACAATGAGCAGTTCTTC. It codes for CASSRSGGSSYNEQFF.

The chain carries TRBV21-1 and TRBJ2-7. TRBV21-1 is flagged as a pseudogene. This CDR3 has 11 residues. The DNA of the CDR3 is TGTGCCAGCAGCAAAGTAAAGGGCTTCGGATTC. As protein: CASSKVKGFGF.

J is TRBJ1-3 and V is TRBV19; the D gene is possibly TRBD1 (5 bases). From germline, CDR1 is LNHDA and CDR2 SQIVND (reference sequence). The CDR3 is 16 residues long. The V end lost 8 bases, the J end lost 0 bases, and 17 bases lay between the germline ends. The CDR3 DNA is TGTGCCAGTTCCAAAGCCGGGACGAGCTCTGGAAACACCATATATTTT. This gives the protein CASSKAGTSSGNTIYF.

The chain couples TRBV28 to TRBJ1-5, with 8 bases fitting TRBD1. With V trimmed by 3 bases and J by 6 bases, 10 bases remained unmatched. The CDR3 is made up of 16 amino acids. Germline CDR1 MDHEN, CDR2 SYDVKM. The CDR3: CASSFLDRAGSQPQHF. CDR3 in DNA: TGTGCCAGCAGTTTTCTGGACAGGGCCGGGAGTCAGCCCCAGCATTTT.

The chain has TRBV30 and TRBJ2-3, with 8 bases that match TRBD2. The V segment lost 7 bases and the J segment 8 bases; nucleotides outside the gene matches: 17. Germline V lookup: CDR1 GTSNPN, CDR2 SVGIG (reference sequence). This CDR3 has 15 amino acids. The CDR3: CASERAGAFQGTQYF. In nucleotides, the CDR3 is TGTGCCTCGGAGAGAGCGGGGGCCTTTCAGGGTACGCAGTATTTT.

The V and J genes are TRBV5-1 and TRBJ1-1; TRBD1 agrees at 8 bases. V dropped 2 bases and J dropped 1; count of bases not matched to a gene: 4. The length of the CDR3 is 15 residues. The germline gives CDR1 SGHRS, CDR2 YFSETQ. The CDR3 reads CASSFQGARNTEAFF. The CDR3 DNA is TGCGCCAGCAGCTTCCAGGGGGCCAGGAACACTGAAGCTTTCTTT.

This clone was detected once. This CDR3 is CASSFVRREALHF. The CDR3 DNA reads as TGTGCCAGCAGTTTTGTCCGGAGGGAGGCCCTCCACTTT. The gene calls are TRBV28 and TRBJ1-6, with D hard to call. With 3 bases removed from V and 14 bases from J, the gap between germline ends came to 14 bases. The germline gives CDR1 MDHEN, CDR2 SYDVKM. The CDR3 has 13 amino acids.

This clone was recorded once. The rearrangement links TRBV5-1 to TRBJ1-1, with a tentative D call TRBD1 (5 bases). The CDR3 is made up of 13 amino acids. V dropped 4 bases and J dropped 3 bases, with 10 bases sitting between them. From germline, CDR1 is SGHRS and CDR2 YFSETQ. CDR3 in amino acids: CASSLGQDTEAFF. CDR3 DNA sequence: TGCGCCAGCAGCCTAGGACAAGACACTGAAGCTTTCTTT.

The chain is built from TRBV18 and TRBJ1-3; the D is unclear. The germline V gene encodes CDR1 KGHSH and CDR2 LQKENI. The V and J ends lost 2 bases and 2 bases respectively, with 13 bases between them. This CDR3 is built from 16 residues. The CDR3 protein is CASSPRGKITGNTIYF. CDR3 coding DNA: TGTGCCAGCTCACCAAGAGGGAAGATCACTGGAAACACCATATATTTT.

The CDR3 sequence: CASSYAWPDTEAFF. CDR3 in DNA: TGTGCCAGCAGTTATGCCTGGCCTGACACTGAAGCTTTCTTT. The chain is built from TRBV6-5 and TRBJ1-1; D remains unclear. The V gene lost 3 bases and the J gene lost 3 bases, with 11 bases spanning the gap. The CDR3 loop spans 14 amino acids. Germline V CDR1 and CDR2: MNHEY, SVGAGI.

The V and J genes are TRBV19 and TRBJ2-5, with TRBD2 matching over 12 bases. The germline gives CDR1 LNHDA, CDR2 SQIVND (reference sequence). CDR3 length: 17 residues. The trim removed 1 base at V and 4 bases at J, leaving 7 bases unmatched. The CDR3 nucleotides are TGTGCCAGTAGTATAGGGGATCTAGCGGGGGGGCGAGAGACCCAGTACTTC. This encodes CASSIGDLAGGRETQYF.

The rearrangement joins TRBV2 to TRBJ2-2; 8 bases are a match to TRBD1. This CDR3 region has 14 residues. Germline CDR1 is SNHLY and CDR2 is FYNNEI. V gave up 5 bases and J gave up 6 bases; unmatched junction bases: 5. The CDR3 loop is CASSRDRGAGELFF. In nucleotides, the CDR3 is TGTGCCAGCAGTCGAGACAGGGGTGCCGGGGAGCTGTTTTTT.

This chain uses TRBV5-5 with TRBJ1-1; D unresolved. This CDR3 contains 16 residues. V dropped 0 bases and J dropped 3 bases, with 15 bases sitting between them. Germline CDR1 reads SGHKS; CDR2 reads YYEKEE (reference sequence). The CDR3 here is CASSLVLVLRDTEAFF. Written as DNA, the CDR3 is TGTGCCAGCAGCTTGGTATTGGTCCTCAGAGACACTGAAGCTTTCTTT.

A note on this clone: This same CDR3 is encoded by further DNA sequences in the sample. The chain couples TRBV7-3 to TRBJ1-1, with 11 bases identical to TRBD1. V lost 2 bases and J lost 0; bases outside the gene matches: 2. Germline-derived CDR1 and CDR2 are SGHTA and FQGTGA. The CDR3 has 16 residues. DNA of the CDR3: TGTGCCAGCAGCTTAGGACAGGGGGCCTTGAACACTGAAGCTTTCTTT. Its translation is CASSLGQGALNTEAFF.

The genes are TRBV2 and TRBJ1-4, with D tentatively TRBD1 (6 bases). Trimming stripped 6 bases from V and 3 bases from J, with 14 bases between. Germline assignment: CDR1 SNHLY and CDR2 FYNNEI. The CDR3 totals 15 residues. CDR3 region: CASSGQWGPNEKLFF. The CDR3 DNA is TGTGCCAGCAGCGGACAATGGGGGCCTAATGAAAAACTGTTTTTT.

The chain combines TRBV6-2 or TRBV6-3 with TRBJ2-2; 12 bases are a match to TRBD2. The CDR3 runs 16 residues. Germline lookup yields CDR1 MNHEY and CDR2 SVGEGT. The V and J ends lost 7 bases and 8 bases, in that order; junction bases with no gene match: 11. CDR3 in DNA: TGTGCCAGCACTTATCCTAGCGGGGGGGCCGTTGGGGAGCTGTTTTTT. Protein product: CASTYPSGGAVGELFF.